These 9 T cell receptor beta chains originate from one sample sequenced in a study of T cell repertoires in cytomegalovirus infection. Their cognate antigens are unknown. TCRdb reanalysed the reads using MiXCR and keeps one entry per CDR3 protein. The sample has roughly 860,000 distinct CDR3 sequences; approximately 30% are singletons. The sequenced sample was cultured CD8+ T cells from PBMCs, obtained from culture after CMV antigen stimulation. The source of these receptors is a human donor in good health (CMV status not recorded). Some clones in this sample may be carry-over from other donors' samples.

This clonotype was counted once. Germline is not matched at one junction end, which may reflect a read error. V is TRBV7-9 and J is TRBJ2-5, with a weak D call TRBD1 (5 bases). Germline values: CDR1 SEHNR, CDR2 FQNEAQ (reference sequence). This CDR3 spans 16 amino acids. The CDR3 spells CVSSPRDSVLEETQYF. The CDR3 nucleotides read TGTGTCAGCAGCCCTCGCGACAGCGTCCTGGAAGAGACCCAGTACTTC.

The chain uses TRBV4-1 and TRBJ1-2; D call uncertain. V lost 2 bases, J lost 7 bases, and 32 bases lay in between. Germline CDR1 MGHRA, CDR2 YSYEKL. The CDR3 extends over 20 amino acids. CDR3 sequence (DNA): TGCGCCAGCAGCCAAAGAGGATCCACGGTTGTACCCAAACCCAGTATTGGCTACACCTTC. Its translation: CASSQRGSTVVPKPSIGYTF.

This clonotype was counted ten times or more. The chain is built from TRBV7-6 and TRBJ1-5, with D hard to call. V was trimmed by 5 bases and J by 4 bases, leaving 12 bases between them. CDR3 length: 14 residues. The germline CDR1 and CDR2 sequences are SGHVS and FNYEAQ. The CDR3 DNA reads TGTGCCAGCAGCCCCAGTCCTGCGAATCAGCCCCAGCATTTT. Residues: CASSPSPANQPQHF.

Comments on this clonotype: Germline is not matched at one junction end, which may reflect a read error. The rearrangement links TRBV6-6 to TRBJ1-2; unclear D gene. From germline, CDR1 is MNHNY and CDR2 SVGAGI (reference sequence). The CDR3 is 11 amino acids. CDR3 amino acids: CASVANYDYTF. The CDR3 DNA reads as TGTGCCAGTGTGGCTAACTATGACTACACCTTC.

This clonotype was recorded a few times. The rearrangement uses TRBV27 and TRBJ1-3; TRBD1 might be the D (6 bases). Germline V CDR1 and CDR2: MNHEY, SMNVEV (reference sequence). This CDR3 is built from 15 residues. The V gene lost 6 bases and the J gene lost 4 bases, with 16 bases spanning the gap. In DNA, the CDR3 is TGTGCCAGCAGAGGGACCGGGACACGGGGAAACACCATATATTTT. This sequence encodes CASRGTGTRGNTIYF.

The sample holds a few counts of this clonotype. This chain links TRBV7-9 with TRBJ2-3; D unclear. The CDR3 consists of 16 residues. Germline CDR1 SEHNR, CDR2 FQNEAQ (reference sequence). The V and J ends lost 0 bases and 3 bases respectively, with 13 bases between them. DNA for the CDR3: TGTGCCAGCAGCTTAGCCTACCACACAGAGACAGATACGCAGTATTTT. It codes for CASSLAYHTETDTQYF.

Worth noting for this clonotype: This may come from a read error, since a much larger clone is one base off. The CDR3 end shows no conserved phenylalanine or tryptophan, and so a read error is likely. As DNA, the CDR3 is TGTGCCAGCAGCTTAGTCCAGGGGGAAGCTTTCTCT. This sequence encodes CASSLVQGEAFS. This chain uses TRBV7-6 with TRBJ1-1, with a weak D call TRBD1 (6 bases). The CDR3 has 12 residues. Germline loops: CDR1 SGHVS, CDR2 FNYEAQ. The V end lost 1 base, the J end lost 8 bases, and 8 bases lay between the germline ends.

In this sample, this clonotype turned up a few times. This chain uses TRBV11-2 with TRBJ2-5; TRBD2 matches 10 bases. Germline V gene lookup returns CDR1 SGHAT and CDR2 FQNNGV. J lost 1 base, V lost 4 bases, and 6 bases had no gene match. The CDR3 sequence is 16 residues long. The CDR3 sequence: CASSSPGLATQETQYF. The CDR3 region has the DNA TGTGCCAGCAGCTCACCGGGACTAGCGACCCAAGAGACCCAGTACTTC.

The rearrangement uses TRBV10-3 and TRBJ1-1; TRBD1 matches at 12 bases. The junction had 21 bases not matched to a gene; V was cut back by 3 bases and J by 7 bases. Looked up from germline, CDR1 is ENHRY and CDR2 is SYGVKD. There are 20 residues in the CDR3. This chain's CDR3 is CAISEPGQGATLIMNGEAFF. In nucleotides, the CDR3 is TGTGCCATCAGTGAACCGGGACAGGGGGCGACGCTTATAATGAATGGTGAAGCTTTCTTT.